Below are 8 T cell receptor beta chains sequenced from a single sample in a study of blood T cell repertoires in COVID-19 (dated by TCRdb to the early 2020s). Receptors were amplified or captured by the immunoSEQ multiplex PCR assay. TCRdb stores this immuneACCESS table with in-frame sequences only. Part of the clones is absent; in the studies checked, under half of the shortfall reflects unresolved V genes, and no reason is known for the rest. The sample records about 330,000 clones, roughly 86% of which are singletons. Approximately 5.3% of the sample is in the top ten clones. Sequenced material: PBMCs or T cells enriched from blood (not recorded which). Source of these receptors: a woman in her thirties who had recovered from COVID-19.

The rearrangement links TRBV3-1 (or the pseudogene TRBV3-2) to TRBJ1-3, with 7 bases fitting TRBD1. The trim removed 4 bases at V and 1 base at J, leaving 4 bases unmatched. CDR3 length: 15 residues. Per the germline V gene, CDR1 is LGHDT and CDR2 is YNNKEL (reference sequence). DNA for the CDR3: TGTGCCAGCAGCCTTTTGACAGGGTCTGGAAACACCATATATTTT. This translates into CASSLLTGSGNTIYF.

The DNA for the CDR3 is TGTGCCAGCAGCGGGACAGGGGATTTGGAGACCCAGTACTTC. The encoded protein is CASSGTGDLETQYF. The V call is TRBV7-6, the J call TRBJ2-5; 10 bases agree with TRBD1. The germline V gene has CDR1 SGHVS and CDR2 FNYEAQ. The ends lost 5 bases at V and 5 bases at J; junction bases unmatched: 5. The CDR3 totals 14 residues.

This chain connects TRBV3-1 (or the pseudogene TRBV3-2) to TRBJ1-4, with D perhaps TRBD1 (6 bases). The CDR3 totals 16 residues. Trimming took 6 bases from V and 8 from J, leaving 22 bases between them. The V gene's germline CDR1 is LGHDT and CDR2 YNNKEL (reference sequence). The CDR3 region is CASSTTAGGQEEKLFF. The CDR3 DNA reads TGTGCCAGCAGTACGACCGCGGGGGGGCAGGAGGAAAAACTGTTTTTT.

V gene TRBV28 combines with J gene TRBJ1-2; D unclear. The germline CDR1 and CDR2 sequences are MDHEN and SYDVKM. The CDR3 covers 13 residues. The V gene lost 6 bases and the J gene lost 5 bases, with 13 bases spanning the gap. The CDR3 DNA reads TGTGCCAGCAGCCAGGCAGTAGGTTATGGCTACACCTTC. Its translation: CASSQAVGYGYTF.

The chain carries TRBV18 and TRBJ1-2; a possible D gene is TRBD1 (5 bases). V lost 3 bases and J lost 4, with 15 bases in between. The CDR3 runs 15 residues. Germline CDR1 KGHSH, CDR2 LQKENI. The CDR3, as DNA: TGTGCCAGCTCACCTGGGGCGGCGAACCTCTATGGCTACACCTTC. Translating it yields CASSPGAANLYGYTF.

This chain joins TRBV11-2 and TRBJ1-1, with D possibly being TRBD1 (6 bases). The CDR3 has 19 amino acids. The germline V gene encodes CDR1 SGHAT and CDR2 FQNNGV. Trimming left V 1 base short and J 2 bases short, with 23 bases between. The chain's CDR3 is CASSLGEGVGRQANTEAFF. CDR3 in DNA: TGTGCCAGCAGCTTAGGTGAGGGGGTGGGCCGCCAGGCAAACACTGAAGCTTTCTTT.

The chain recombines TRBV6-5 with TRBJ1-2; TRBD1 agrees at 10 bases. The CDR3 extends over 14 amino acids. The V gene's germline CDR1 is MNHEY and CDR2 SVGAGI. V trimming: 4 bases; J trimming: 6 bases; junction bases outside the gene matches: 5. The DNA for the CDR3 is TGTGCCAGCAGTTCTTGGACAGGGGGGAATGGCTACACCTTC. The encoded protein is CASSSWTGGNGYTF.

This chain links TRBV9 with TRBJ2-1, with TRBD1 matching 8 bases. CDR3 length equals 15 residues. Germline lookup yields CDR1 SGDLS and CDR2 YYNGEE. V lost 0 bases, J lost 5 bases, and 4 bases stayed unmatched. For the CDR3, the DNA is TGTGCCAGCAGCGTAGTGGGACAGGATGACAATGAGCAGTTCTTC. Its translation: CASSVVGQDDNEQFF.